The rows below give T cell receptor beta chains drawn from one sample of a study of sequential checkpoint blockade in melanoma. Some clones are missing from TCRdb's copy, which holds only in-frame ones; the method was immunoSEQ multiplex PCR. The sample records about 11,000 clones, roughly 80% being singletons. The specimen was CD8+ T cells sorted from blood (inferred from file names), collected from a patient given nivolumab and ipilimumab in sequence. Receptors were obtained from a human donor with melanoma. Each CDR3 is given with its conserved first and last residue. The D gene is left open where the match is weak.

>14|TRBV5-1|.|TRBJ1-2
CASSRLGGNYGYTF
TGCGCCAGCAGCCGCCTGGGGGGGAACTATGGCTACACCTTC
>16|TRBV9|TRBD2|TRBJ2-4
CASSGGLAGGLGIQYF
TGTGCCAGCAGCGGGGGTCTAGCGGGGGGCCTAGGCATTCAGTACTTC
>13|TRBV25-1|.|TRBJ1-1
CASNDRQNTEAFF
TGTGCCAGCAACGACAGACAAAACACTGAAGCTTTCTTT
>13|TRBV7-9|TRBD2|TRBJ2-7
CASSLVGGREQYF
TGTGCCAGCAGCTTAGTGGGAGGGCGGGAGCAGTACTTC
>13|TRBV7-2|TRBD1|TRBJ2-1
CASSSGQGNEQFF
TGTGCCAGCAGCTCGGGACAGGGGAATGAGCAGTTCTTC
>14|TRBV11-2|.|TRBJ1-3
CASRKTVAGNTIYF
TGTGCCAGCAGAAAGACAGTGGCTGGAAACACCATATATTTT
>15|TRBV5-7|TRBD1|TRBJ2-5
CASSLVGQGVETQYF
TGTGCCAGCAGCTTGGTGGGACAGGGCGTCGAGACCCAGTACTTC
>14|TRBV4-1|TRBD2|TRBJ2-7
CASSQGLANYEQYF
TGCGCCAGCAGCCAGGGACTAGCCAACTACGAGCAGTACTTC
>14|TRBV27|.|TRBJ1-1
CASSPQLLNTEAFF
TGTGCCAGCAGTCCACAGCTGTTGAACACTGAAGCTTTCTTT
>18|TRBV4-2|TRBD1|TRBJ2-2
CASSQVDRGGGHTGELFF
TGTGCCAGCAGCCAAGTGGACAGGGGTGGCGGTCACACCGGGGAGCTGTTTTTT
>17|TRBV5-1|TRBD2|TRBJ2-5
CASSAPGRRELGETQYF
TGCGCCAGCAGCGCCCCAGGGAGGCGGGAGCTAGGAGAGACCCAGTACTTC
>12|TRBV7-2|.|TRBJ1-2
CASSPLGAGYTF
TGTGCCAGCAGCCCCCTGGGGGCTGGCTACACCTTC
>14|TRBV11-1|.|TRBJ1-6
CASSLGTERTPLHF
TGTGCCAGCAGCTTAGGTACAGAACGAACACCCCTCCACTTT
>14|TRBV4-2|.|TRBJ1-1
CASSQEAGSSEAFF
TGTGCCAGCAGCCAAGAGGCGGGGAGTTCCGAAGCTTTCTTT
>13|TRBV5-1|TRBD1|TRBJ2-7
CASSYRGFYEQYF
TGCGCCAGCAGCTACAGGGGATTCTACGAGCAGTACTTC
>14|TRBV4-1|.|TRBJ2-5
CASSPRHLQETQYF
TGCGCCAGCAGTCCCCGACATCTCCAAGAGACCCAGTACTTC